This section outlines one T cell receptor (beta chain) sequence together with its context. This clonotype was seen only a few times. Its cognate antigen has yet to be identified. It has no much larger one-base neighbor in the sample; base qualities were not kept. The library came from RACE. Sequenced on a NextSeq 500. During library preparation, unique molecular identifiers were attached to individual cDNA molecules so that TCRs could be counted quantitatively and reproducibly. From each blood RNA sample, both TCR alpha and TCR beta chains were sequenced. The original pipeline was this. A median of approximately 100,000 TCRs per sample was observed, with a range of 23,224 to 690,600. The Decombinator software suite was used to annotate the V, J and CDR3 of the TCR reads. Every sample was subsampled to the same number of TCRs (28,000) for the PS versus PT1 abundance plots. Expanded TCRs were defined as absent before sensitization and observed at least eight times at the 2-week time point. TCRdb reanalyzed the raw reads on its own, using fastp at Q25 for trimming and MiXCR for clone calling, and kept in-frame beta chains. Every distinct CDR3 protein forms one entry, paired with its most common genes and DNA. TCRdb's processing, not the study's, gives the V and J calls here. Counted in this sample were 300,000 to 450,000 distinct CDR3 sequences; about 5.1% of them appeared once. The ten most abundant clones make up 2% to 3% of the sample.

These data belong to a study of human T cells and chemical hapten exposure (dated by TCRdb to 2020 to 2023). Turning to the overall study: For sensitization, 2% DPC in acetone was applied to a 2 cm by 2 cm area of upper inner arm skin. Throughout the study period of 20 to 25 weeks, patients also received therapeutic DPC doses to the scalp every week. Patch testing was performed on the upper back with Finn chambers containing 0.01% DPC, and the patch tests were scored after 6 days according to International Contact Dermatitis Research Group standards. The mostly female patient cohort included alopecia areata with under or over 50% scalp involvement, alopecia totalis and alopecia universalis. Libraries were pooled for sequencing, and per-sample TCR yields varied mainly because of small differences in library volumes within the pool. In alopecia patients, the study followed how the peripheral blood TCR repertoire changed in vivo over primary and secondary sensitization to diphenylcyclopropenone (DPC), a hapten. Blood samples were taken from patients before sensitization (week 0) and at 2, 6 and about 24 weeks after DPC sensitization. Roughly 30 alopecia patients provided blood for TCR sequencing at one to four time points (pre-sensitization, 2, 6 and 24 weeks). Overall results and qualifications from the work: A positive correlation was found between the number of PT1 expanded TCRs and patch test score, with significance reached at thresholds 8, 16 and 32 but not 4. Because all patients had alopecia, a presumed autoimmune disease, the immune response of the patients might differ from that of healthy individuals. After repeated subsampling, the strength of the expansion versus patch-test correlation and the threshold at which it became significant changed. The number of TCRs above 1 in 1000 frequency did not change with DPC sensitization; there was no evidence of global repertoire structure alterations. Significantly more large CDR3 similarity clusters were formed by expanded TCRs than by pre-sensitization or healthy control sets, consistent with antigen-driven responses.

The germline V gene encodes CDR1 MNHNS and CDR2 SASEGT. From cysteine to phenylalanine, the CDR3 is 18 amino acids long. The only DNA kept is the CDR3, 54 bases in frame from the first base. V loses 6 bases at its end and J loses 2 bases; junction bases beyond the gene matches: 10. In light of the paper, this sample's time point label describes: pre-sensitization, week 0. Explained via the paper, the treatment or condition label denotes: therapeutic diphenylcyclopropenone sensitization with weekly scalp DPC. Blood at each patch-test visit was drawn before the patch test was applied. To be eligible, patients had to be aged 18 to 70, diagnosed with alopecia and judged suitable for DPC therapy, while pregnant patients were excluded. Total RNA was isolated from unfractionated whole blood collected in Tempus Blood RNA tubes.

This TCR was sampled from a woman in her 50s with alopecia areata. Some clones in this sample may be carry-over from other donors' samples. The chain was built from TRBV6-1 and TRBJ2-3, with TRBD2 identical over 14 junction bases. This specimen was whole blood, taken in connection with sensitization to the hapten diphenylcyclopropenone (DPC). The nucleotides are TGTGCCAGCAGCCTACGACTAGCGGGGGGGTCGACCACAGATACGCAGTATTTT. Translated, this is CASSLRLAGGSTTDTQYF.